The entry below gives a single T cell receptor beta chain sequence along with its context. The target antigen is unknown. A second PCR of 7 to 11 cycles used a sample-barcoded 5' primer and a J-beta primer mix. From the 5' RACE reads, TCRdb called clonotypes with MiXCR, one entry per CDR3 protein. There are hundreds of thousands of distinct CDR3 sequences in the sample; about 20% occur only once, and around a fifth lies in the top ten. The study drew donors from healthy Caucasian individuals in Russia aged roughly 6 to 100. Every donor gave around 10 milliliters of peripheral blood. The CDR3 has 14 residues. CDR1 and CDR2 from the germline V gene are MDHEN and SYDVKM. Deletions cut 3 bases from V and 4 bases from J, with 12 bases between. The data were obtained in a study of blood T cells in healthy people across ages. Study-wide findings and caveats: Leaving the PBMCs unsorted stopped any conclusive comparison of naive versus antigen-experienced cells.

Specimen: blood. This clonotype was obtained from a man in his sixties or seventies in good health. The chain has TRBV28 and TRBJ1-1; weak D call: TRBD1 (6 bases). The CDR3 DNA reads as TGTGCCAGCAGTTTTATTGGGGGGCGCACTGAAGCTTTCTTT. This gives the protein CASSFIGGRTEAFF.